The rows below give T cell receptor beta chains drawn from one sample of a study of blood T cells in healthy people across ages. TCRdb passed the 5' RACE reads through MiXCR, listing each CDR3 protein once. The sample carries some 670,000 distinct CDR3 sequences, 52% recorded once. Sequencing input: blood. The source is an elderly woman in good health. CDR3s include the opening cysteine and the closing phenylalanine or tryptophan. The D gene is left open where the match is weak. Expanded clones get a size class; other rows say once, few or many, or leave the size out.

j_call d_call v_call clone_size cdr3_aa cdr3_nt
TRBJ2-5 - TRBV5-1 - CASSLSAISWETQYF TGCGCCAGCAGCTTGTCGGCCATTTCATGGGAGACCCAGTACTTC
TRBJ2-7 TRBD2 TRBV4-3 once CASSQDETSGRQYF TGCGCCAGCAGCCAAGACGAGACTAGCGGGAGGCAGTACTTC
TRBJ2-7 TRBD1 TRBV27 few CASSRTGGVDEQYF TGTGCCAGCAGCCGAACAGGGGGCGTCGACGAGCAGTACTTC
TRBJ2-6 TRBD1 TRBV10-3 once CAIRDVTGQGASGANVLTF TGTGCCATCAGGGACGTAACGGGACAGGGGGCCTCTGGGGCCAACGTCCTGACTTTC
TRBJ2-7 - TRBV4-1 - CASSRATEIKPYEQYF TGCGCCAGCAGCCGAGCTACAGAGATAAAGCCCTACGAGCAGTACTTC
TRBJ2-6 - TRBV20-1 - CSAPRRGSGANVLTF TGCAGTGCCCCTCGGAGGGGGTCTGGGGCCAACGTCCTGACTTTC
TRBJ2-2 TRBD1 TRBV5-1 - CASGTGDTGELFF TGCGCCAGCGGGACAGGGGACACCGGGGAGCTGTTTTTT
TRBJ1-5 TRBD1 TRBV20-1 - CSARDSETGNQPQHF TGCAGTGCTAGAGATTCGGAGACAGGGAACCAGCCCCAGCATTTT
TRBJ2-5 TRBD2 TRBV27 many CASSLAGVMETQYF TGTGCCAGCAGCTTAGCGGGAGTTATGGAGACCCAGTACTTC
TRBJ2-1 TRBD1 TRBV5-4 many CASSVLQNRDRVGYEQFF TGTGCCAGCAGCGTACTGCAAAACCGGGACAGGGTCGGGTATGAGCAGTTCTTC
TRBJ1-5 - TRBV20-1 - CSGVKGSQPQHF TGCAGTGGAGTGAAGGGTAGTCAGCCCCAGCATTTT
TRBJ2-7 TRBD1 TRBV7-2 - CASSLGQLAYNEQYF TGTGCCAGCAGCTTGGGACAGTTGGCCTACAATGAGCAGTACTTC
TRBJ2-3 - TRBV10-3 - CAISQSQGGADTQYF TGTGCCATCAGTCAGTCCCAGGGCGGCGCAGATACGCAGTATTTT
TRBJ2-3 TRBD1 TRBV28 - CASSVTGFTDTQYF TGTGCCAGCAGTGTGACAGGGTTCACAGATACGCAGTATTTT
TRBJ2-7 - TRBV3-1 - CASSLATGNYEQYF TGTGCCAGCAGCTTGGCAACAGGGAACTACGAGCAGTACTTC
TRBJ2-3 - TRBV9 - CASSSHGGWTDTQYF TGTGCCAGCAGCAGCCACGGGGGCTGGACAGATACGCAGTATTTT
TRBJ2-2 TRBD2 TRBV2 - CASGRGTSSTGELFF TGTGCCAGCGGACGAGGGACTAGCTCAACCGGGGAGCTGTTTTTT
TRBJ2-5 - TRBV7-2 many CASSQPQPQYF TGTGCCAGCAGCCAGCCCCAGCCCCAGTACTTC
TRBJ2-7 TRBD2 TRBV5-5 many CASSFGLAEYEQYF TGTGCCAGCAGCTTTGGACTAGCGGAATACGAGCAGTACTTC
TRBJ2-3 TRBD2 TRBV7-9 many CASSPFGGDTDTQYF TGTGCCAGCAGCCCCTTCGGGGGGGACACAGATACGCAGTATTTT
TRBJ1-6 - TRBV7-9 - CASQNAGGGSPLYF TGTGCCAGCCAAAATGCGGGAGGAGGTTCACCCCTCTACTTT
TRBJ1-2 TRBD1 TRBV5-1 - CASSSRQGTRRYTF TGCGCCAGCAGCTCTAGACAGGGCACTAGGAGGTACACCTTC
TRBJ2-5 - TRBV7-2 - CASSPFETQYF TGTGCCAGCAGCCCTTTTGAGACCCAGTACTTC
TRBJ2-1 - TRBV6-5 many CASSSPNRSTKQFF TGTGCCAGCAGTTCCCCGAACAGGTCCACTAAGCAGTTCTTC
TRBJ2-5 TRBD1 TRBV29-1 - CSVPNRDRGPLAQETQYF TGCAGCGTGCCCAACCGGGACAGGGGCCCATTGGCTCAAGAGACCCAGTACTTC
TRBJ2-2 TRBD2 TRBV28 - CASQGLGFSGELFF TGTGCCAGTCAGGGACTAGGTTTTTCCGGGGAGCTGTTTTTT
TRBJ2-2 - TRBV5-1 few CASSPTETRGELFF TGCGCCAGCAGCCCCACCGAGACCCGCGGGGAGCTGTTTTTT
TRBJ2-5 TRBD2 TRBV12-3/TRBV12-4 - CASSGGTSGLSDEQYF TGTGCCAGCAGTGGGGGGACTAGCGGCTTATCTGATGAGCAGTACTTC
TRBJ1-2 - TRBV5-5 - CASSLGFTNYGYTF TGTGCCAGCAGCTTAGGGTTTACTAACTATGGCTACACCTTC
TRBJ2-7 - TRBV3-1 - CASSQERRVAYEQYF TGTGCCAGCAGCCAAGAAAGAAGAGTAGCCTACGAGCAGTACTTC
TRBJ2-1 TRBD2 TRBV3-1 - CASSPFSGLAYNEQFF TGTGCCAGCAGCCCCTTTAGCGGGCTAGCCTACAATGAGCAGTTCTTC
TRBJ1-2 - TRBV30 - CAWSPGSYGYTF TGTGCCTGGAGTCCGGGGAGCTATGGCTACACCTTC